One sample yielded the 10 T cell receptor beta chains listed below, sequenced in a study of blood T cell repertoires in COVID-19. Only in-frame clones appear in the TCRdb table, and some are missing; sequencing was by immunoSEQ multiplex PCR. This repertoire shows approximately 200,000 clones, about 90% found once; its top ten account for 2.5% to 3%. Sequencing was performed on peripheral blood. All receptors come from a woman in her sixties or seventies with acute or convalescent COVID-19.

This chain connects TRBV7-9 to TRBJ2-3, with 11 bases matching TRBD2. The CDR3 has 16 residues. Per the germline V gene, CDR1 is SEHNR and CDR2 is FQNEAQ (reference sequence). The V segment lost 1 base and the J segment 0 bases; nucleotides outside the gene matches: 0. The CDR3 nucleotides read TGTGCCAGCAGCTTAGGGACTAGCGGGAGCACAGATACGCAGTATTTT. As protein: CASSLGTSGSTDTQYF.

V and J are TRBV21-1 and TRBJ1-1; TRBD1, as called in the table, went unchecked against the DNA. TRBV21-1 is marked as a pseudogene. The CDR3 totals 16 residues. This CDR3 reads CASSKDDRGMKTEAFF. The CDR3, as DNA: TGTGCCAGCAGCAAAGATGACAGGGGTATGAAGACTGAAGCTTTCTTT.

The chain combines TRBV24-1 with TRBJ1-1; possibly TRBD1 for D (6 bases). This CDR3 contains 15 residues. Trimming pared 7 bases from V and 1 base from J, leaving 15 bases between. Per germline, CDR1 KGHDR and CDR2 SFDVKD. CDR3: CATSHWTDWNTEAFF. CDR3 DNA: TGTGCCACCAGCCATTGGACAGACTGGAACACTGAAGCTTTCTTT.

The chain couples TRBV29-1 to TRBJ2-7, with 11 positions matching TRBD1. In germline, CDR1 is SQVTM, CDR2 ANQGSEA. The CDR3 has 14 amino acids. The junction had 4 bases not matched to a gene; V was cut back by 1 base and J by 5 bases. The CDR3 bases are TGCAGCGTTGAAGGGACAGGGGGCCTTAACGAGCAGTACTTC. Its protein is CSVEGTGGLNEQYF.

The gene calls are TRBV19 and TRBJ1-5; 12 bases match TRBD1. CDR3 length: 18 amino acids. Germline V gives CDR1 LNHDA, CDR2 SQIVND (reference sequence). The V and J ends lost 5 bases and 2 bases, in that order; junction bases with no gene match: 10. DNA for the CDR3: TGTGCCAGTAGTCCGGGACAGGGGGCCCTTGGAGGCAATCAGCCCCAGCATTTT. This sequence encodes CASSPGQGALGGNQPQHF.

The chain combines TRBV3-1 (or the pseudogene TRBV3-2) with TRBJ2-3, with TRBD1 as a possible D gene (5 bases). The V gene lost 4 bases and the J gene lost 4 bases, with 15 bases spanning the gap. The CDR3 runs 15 residues. The germline gives CDR1 LGHDT, CDR2 YNNKEL (reference sequence). CDR3 sequence (DNA): TGTGCCAGCAGCCTCTGGACAAGTTGGGCAGATACGCAGTATTTT. Its protein product is CASSLWTSWADTQYF.

The chain couples TRBV6-2 or TRBV6-3 to TRBJ1-1; maybe TRBD1 (5 bases). CDR1 is MNHEY and CDR2 is SVGEGT in the germline V gene. This CDR3 comprises 14 residues. V dropped 0 bases and J dropped 5 bases, with 10 bases sitting between them. The CDR3 loop is CASSYSGANTEAFF. CDR3 sequence (DNA): TGTGCCAGCAGTTACTCAGGGGCGAATACTGAAGCTTTCTTT.

This chain links TRBV7-2 with TRBJ1-2; D call uncertain. The CDR3 loop spans 14 amino acids. Germline assignment: CDR1 SGHTA and CDR2 FQGNSA. The V and J ends lost 2 bases and 4 bases respectively, with 11 bases between them. The CDR3 sequence is CASSLRRGAYGYTF. The CDR3, as DNA: TGTGCCAGCAGCTTACGTCGGGGAGCCTATGGCTACACCTTC.

The chain joins TRBV9 to TRBJ2-5; 10 bases line up with TRBD2. There are 16 residues in the CDR3. Germline V gene sequence: CDR1 SGDLS, CDR2 YYNGEE. J was trimmed by 5 bases and V by 1 base; bases with no gene match: 8. The CDR3 sequence is CASSVLAGGLGETQYF. DNA for the CDR3: TGTGCCAGCAGCGTATTAGCGGGGGGTCTCGGGGAGACCCAGTACTTC. Together with reference TRBV9 and TRBJ2-5, the CDR3 gives the full variable domain: DSGVTQTPKHLITATGQRVTLRCSPRSGDLSVYWYQQSLDQGLQFLIQYYNGEERAKGNILERFSAQQFPDLHSELNLSSLELGDSALYFCASSVLAGGLGETQYFGPGTRLLVL.

The gene calls are TRBV12-3 or TRBV12-4 and TRBJ1-1, with 9 positions matching TRBD1. V gave up 3 bases and J gave up 10 bases; unmatched junction bases: 0. The CDR3 sequence is 11 residues long. CDR3 protein: CASSLDRGAFF. In nucleotides, the CDR3 is TGTGCCAGCAGTTTGGACAGGGGAGCTTTCTTT.